This T cell receptor (beta chain) was identified in a study of blood T cell repertoires in COVID-19. About the study: Samples came from the United States, Italy and Spain, spanning acute and convalescent COVID-19. Nucleic acid was either cDNA or gDNA, and it came from T cells, B-cell-depleted T cells, or PBMCs.

Only in-frame clones appear in the TCRdb table, and some are missing; sequencing was by immunoSEQ multiplex PCR. The data contain tens of thousands of clones, about 74% of them seen just once; the ten biggest clones take up approximately 4.1%. V was clipped by 0 bases and J by 0 bases, with 14 bases between them. The germline V gene has CDR1 SGHAT and CDR2 FQNNGV. The CDR3 runs 18 residues. Material: peripheral blood. This chain uses TRBV11-2 with TRBJ2-2; unclear D gene. The clonotype comes from a man between 65 and 79 years old with COVID-19, enrolled during active disease. The CDR3 nucleotides read TGTGCCAGCAGCTTAGACCCTTCCTCTACCTCGAACACCGGGGAGCTGTTTTTT. It is translated as CASSLDPSSTSNTGELFF.